The 8 T cell receptor beta chains below come from one sample, sequenced in a study of CD8+ T cells in alopecia areata. Isolated RNA was reverse transcribed into cDNA used as the sequencing template. The data were produced by immunoSEQ multiplex PCR, yet TCRdb's version contains in-frame clones alone and is incomplete. The sample consists of 200,000 to 250,000 clones, 45% to 70% of them appearing once. Sequencing was performed on CD8+ T cells sorted from blood. All receptors come from a human donor in good health.

This clone was counted between two and nine times. The J gene is TRBJ2-5, the V gene TRBV25-1; TRBD1 aligns across 7 bases. CDR1 and CDR2 (germline): MGHDK, SYGVNS. V lost 4 bases to trimming and J lost 2 bases; unmatched junction nucleotides: 4. CDR3 length: 14 amino acids. The CDR3 spells CASSARTGQETQYF. CDR3 bases: TGTGCCAGCAGTGCCCGGACAGGACAAGAGACCCAGTACTTC.

The genes are TRBV13 and TRBJ1-2, with D possibly being TRBD1 (5 bases). Germline V gene data show CDR1 as PRHDT and CDR2 as FYEKMQ (reference sequence). Trimming removed 0 bases from V and 1 base from J, with 12 bases in between. The CDR3 has 16 residues. As DNA, the CDR3 is TGTGCCAGCAGCTTAGGTGTGACAGCTAGTAACTATGGCTACACCTTC. Its protein is CASSLGVTASNYGYTF.

In this sample, this clone turned up a few times. The chain couples TRBV9 to TRBJ2-7, with TRBD1 matching over 7 bases. V was clipped by 0 bases and J by 7 bases; unmatched bases: 4. Germline loops: CDR1 SGDLS, CDR2 YYNGEE. The CDR3 length is 13 residues. Here the CDR3 reads CASSVGGGTEQYF. The CDR3 DNA is TGTGCCAGCAGCGTAGGAGGGGGCACTGAGCAGTACTTC.

The chain is built from TRBV15 and TRBJ1-2; TRBD1 matches 10 bases. Per the germline V gene, CDR1 is LNHNV and CDR2 is YYDKDF (reference sequence). This CDR3 is built from 16 residues. V lost 0 bases to trimming and J lost 2 bases; unmatched junction nucleotides: 3. Here the CDR3 reads CATSRDLGQGNYGYTF. The DNA of the CDR3 is TGTGCCACCAGCAGAGATTTGGGACAGGGGAACTATGGCTACACCTTC. Variable domain in full (rest from reference TRBV15 and TRBJ1-2): DAMVIQNPRYQVTQFGKPVTLSCSQTLNHNVMYWYQQKSSQAPKLLFHYYDKDFNNEADTPDNFQSRRPNTSFCFLDIRSPGLGDTAMYLCATSRDLGQGNYGYTFGSGTRLTVV.

This clone was observed a few times. This chain connects TRBV6-6 to TRBJ2-5, with TRBD1 matching 10 bases. V lost 5 bases to trimming and J lost 5 bases; unmatched junction nucleotides: 5. The CDR3 loop spans 14 amino acids. CDR1 and CDR2 (germline): MNHNY, SVGAGI (reference sequence). CDR3 loop: CASSRQGASETQYF. In nucleotides, the CDR3 is TGTGCCAGCAGTAGACAGGGGGCCTCGGAGACCCAGTACTTC.

Here the CDR3 reads CASSVGADTLYEQYF. The CDR3 nucleotides read TGTGCCAGCAGCGTAGGGGCAGATACCCTCTACGAGCAGTACTTC. The rearrangement links TRBV9 to TRBJ2-7; D gene uncertain. Looked up from germline, CDR1 is SGDLS and CDR2 is YYNGEE. This CDR3 has 15 residues. Trimming pared 0 bases from V and 3 bases from J, leaving 13 bases between. Variable domain in full (rest from reference TRBV9 and TRBJ2-7): DSGVTQTPKHLITATGQRVTLRCSPRSGDLSVYWYQQSLDQGLQFLIQYYNGEERAKGNILERFSAQQFPDLHSELNLSSLELGDSALYFCASSVGADTLYEQYFGPGTRLTVT.

CDR3 region: CASSLGEINQPQHF. Written as DNA, the CDR3 is TGCGCCAGCAGCTTGGGGGAAATCAATCAGCCCCAGCATTTT. The rearrangement uses TRBV5-1 and TRBJ1-5, with no clear D. The germline CDR1 and CDR2 sequences are SGHRS and YFSETQ. The ends were cut back, 0 bases at V and 3 bases at J, with 7 bases in the middle. CDR3 length: 14 amino acids.

This rearrangement joins TRBV29-1 to TRBJ2-5; D may correspond to TRBD1 or TRBD2 (5 bases each). CDR3 length equals 13 residues. V dropped 3 bases and J dropped 5 bases, with 13 bases sitting between them. Looked up from germline, CDR1 is SQVTM and CDR2 is ANQGSEA. The CDR3 nucleotides are TGCAGCGTTGATTTAACGGGACCGGAGACCCAGTACTTC. Translated, it gives CSVDLTGPETQYF.